Here is one T cell receptor (beta chain) with its context. The sample holds many counts of this clonotype. It lacks a known antigen. Base qualities are not recorded, but no much larger clone differs from it by a single base. The data are from a study of human T cells and chemical hapten exposure (dated by TCRdb to the early 2020s). The study in broad terms: The libraries were sequenced as a pool, and the TCR yield per sample differed mostly because of small variations in library volumes within the pool. For every blood RNA sample, sequencing covered both the TCR alpha and TCR beta chains. The study tracked peripheral blood TCR repertoire changes in vivo during primary and secondary sensitization to the hapten diphenylcyclopropenone (DPC) in alopecia patients.

The library was obtained by RACE. Sequencer: NextSeq 500. Library preparation attached unique molecular identifiers to individual cDNA molecules for quantitative, reproducible TCR counting. The authors' analysis ran thus. Samples had a median of about 96,000 TCRs, with a range from 23,224 to 690,600. V, J and CDR3 annotation of the TCR reads was performed with the Decombinator software suite. For PS versus PT1 abundance plots, all samples were subsampled to the same number of TCRs (28,000). TCRs were defined as expanded if absent before sensitization and observed at least eight times at the 2-week time point. The raw public data were reprocessed by TCRdb itself: fastp quality trimming at Q25, MiXCR clonotype calling, in-frame beta chains only. Each CDR3 protein appears once, grouped with its most common genes and DNA. Here the V and J calls rest on TCRdb's processing, not on the authors' analysis. In all, the sample holds 85,000 to 95,000 distinct CDR3 sequences, and about 10% of those were seen once. The ten largest clones capture around 2.8% of the sample.

Read against the paper, the sample's time point label means: healthy volunteer bleed at 2 weeks. Unfractionated whole blood was collected in Tempus Blood RNA tubes, and total RNA was extracted from that blood. Four or five healthy volunteers acted as controls for TCR sequencing and had blood drawn at day 0, 2 weeks and 6 weeks. Overall study results and their limits: The number of TCRs above 1 in 1000 frequency did not change with DPC sensitization; there was no evidence of global repertoire structure alterations. Repeated subsampling changed both the strength of the expansion versus patch-test correlation and the threshold at which the correlation became significant.

CDR1 and CDR2 were assigned from the germline V gene as MNHEY and SVGEGT. V is cut by 4 bases and J by 5 bases, and the space between the germline ends is 15 bases. Counted from cysteine to phenylalanine, this CDR3 has 16 amino acids. Left in the record is the CDR3 DNA by itself, 48 bases read in frame from the first base. The sample was whole blood. This sequence originates from a female donor in good health. Some clones in this sample may be carry-over from other donors' samples. Recombination joined TRBV6-2 or TRBV6-3 with TRBJ1-6, with a tentative D gene TRBD1 over 5 matching bases. The nucleotides are TGTGCCAGCAGTTCGCCCCGGGACGGAAATAATTCACCCCTCCACTTT. Its translation reads: CASSSPRDGNNSPLHF.